The 28 T cell receptor beta chains below come from one sample, sequenced in a study of STAT5B mutations in CD4+ large granular lymphocyte leukemia. Only in-frame clones appear in the TCRdb table, and some are missing; sequencing was by immunoSEQ multiplex PCR. The sample has around 35,000 clones, about 90% seen once. The sequencing input was CD4+ T cells from blood buffy coats. These receptors all stem from a human donor in good health.

V and J are TRBV6-5 and TRBJ1-1; tentative D call: TRBD1 (6 bases). CDR1 is MNHEY and CDR2 is SVGAGI in the germline V gene. The length of the CDR3 is 13 residues. With 6 bases removed from V and 4 bases from J, the gap between germline ends came to 12 bases. In DNA form, the CDR3 reads TGTGCCAGCAGAGGACAGCCGGGCACTGAAGCTTTCTTT. It specifies CASRGQPGTEAFF.

The chain carries TRBV10-3 and TRBJ1-3, with D perhaps matching TRBD1 (5 bases). V dropped 3 bases and J dropped 0 bases, with 18 bases sitting between them. The CDR3 is 18 residues long. The germline V gene encodes CDR1 ENHRY and CDR2 SYGVKD. The CDR3: CAISDYRDRINSGNTIYF. The CDR3 DNA reads TGTGCCATCAGTGATTATCGGGACCGAATTAACTCTGGAAACACCATATATTTT.

The count of this clone is one. V gene TRBV5-6 combines with J gene TRBJ1-6; perhaps TRBD1 as D (5 bases). Germline V gene lookup returns CDR1 SGHDT and CDR2 YYEEEE. The germline V and J ends were trimmed by 2 bases and 6 bases, with 9 bases remaining between them. The CDR3 covers 14 residues. DNA of the CDR3: TGTGCCAGCAGCTTTACTGGGGGTAATTCACCCCTCCACTTT. Its translation: CASSFTGGNSPLHF.

The rearrangement joins TRBV27 to TRBJ2-3; 9 bases map to TRBD1. Germline V lookup: CDR1 MNHEY, CDR2 SMNVEV (reference sequence). V lost 4 bases to trimming and J lost 2 bases; unmatched junction nucleotides: 4. This CDR3 comprises 15 residues. The CDR3 DNA sequence: TGTGCCAGCAGTTGGACAGGGGTTGACACAGATACGCAGTATTTT. Its protein is CASSWTGVDTDTQYF.

This sequence joins TRBV6-5 and TRBJ2-1; D gene uncertain. CDR1 and CDR2 (germline): MNHEY, SVGAGI. The CDR3 length is 14 residues. Trimming removed 2 bases at V and 1 base at J, with 6 bases between. In nucleotides, the CDR3 is TGTGCCAGCAGTTACGGGCTTTCCTACAATGAGCAGTTCTTC. Protein sequence: CASSYGLSYNEQFF.

The chain employs TRBV9 and TRBJ1-2; 7 nucleotides align to TRBD1. CDR1 SGDLS and CDR2 YYNGEE come from the germline V gene. Unmatched junction bases numbered 10, after V lost 0 bases and J lost 8 bases. The CDR3 sequence is 15 residues long. CDR3 loop: CASSVGPGQGGGYTF. The CDR3 region has the DNA TGTGCCAGCAGCGTAGGTCCGGGGCAGGGGGGCGGCTACACCTTC.

This chain joins TRBV7-2 and TRBJ2-1; 7 nucleotides line up with TRBD1. J was trimmed by 4 bases and V by 2 bases; bases with no gene match: 11. The germline gives CDR1 SGHTA, CDR2 FQGNSA. The CDR3 is made up of 17 amino acids. CDR3 in amino acids: CASSLQRDRAGYNEQFF. CDR3 bases: TGTGCCAGCAGCTTACAAAGGGACAGAGCCGGGTACAATGAGCAGTTCTTC. The full variable domain, with the rest looked up from reference TRBV7-2 and TRBJ2-1, is GAGVSQSPSNKVTEKGKDVELRCDPISGHTALYWYRQSLGQGLEFLIYFQGNSAPDKSGLPSDRFSAERTGGSVSTLTIQRTQQEDSAVYLCASSLQRDRAGYNEQFFGPGTRLTVL.

The genes are TRBV2 and TRBJ2-7, with D unresolved. V was cut by 7 bases and J by 6 bases, with 13 bases left in between. The CDR3 is 12 residues long. Germline CDR1 SNHLY, CDR2 FYNNEI. In DNA form, the CDR3 reads TGTGCCAGCAATGCCGCTAGAGCCGAGCAGTACTTC. Translating gives CASNAARAEQYF.

The V and J genes are TRBV29-1 and TRBJ2-3, with 13 positions matching TRBD2. The V segment lost 6 bases and the J segment 2 bases; nucleotides outside the gene matches: 5. The germline V gene encodes CDR1 SQVTM and CDR2 ANQGSEA. CDR3 size: 15 residues. CDR3 in amino acids: CSVGTSGKTTDTQYF. CDR3 in DNA: TGCAGCGTCGGGACTAGCGGGAAAACCACAGATACGCAGTATTTT.

This clone was seen just once. The genes are TRBV19 and TRBJ2-6, with D perhaps given as TRBD1 or TRBD2 (7 bases each). Germline CDR1 LNHDA, CDR2 SQIVND (reference sequence). The CDR3 contains 15 residues. V lost 5 bases to trimming and J lost 1 base, with 9 bases between them. DNA of the CDR3: TGTGCCAGTAGTCAGGGGGGGTCTGGGGCCAACGTCCTGACTTTC. This encodes CASSQGGSGANVLTF.

The chain links TRBV18 to TRBJ2-7, with TRBD1 matching over 9 bases. Germline V gives CDR1 KGHSH, CDR2 LQKENI. With 4 bases clipped from V and 1 base from J, the junction kept 5 bases outside the gene matches. This CDR3 spans 15 amino acids. CDR3 DNA sequence: TGTGCCAGCTCACGGACGACAGGGGGGTCCTACGAGCAGTACTTC. Translated: CASSRTTGGSYEQYF.

CDR3 in amino acids: CASSSRGNTEAFF. The CDR3 region has the DNA TGTGCCAGCAGTTCAAGGGGGAACACTGAAGCTTTCTTT. The V call is TRBV28, the J call TRBJ1-1; D may be TRBD1 (5 bases). The CDR3 loop spans 13 amino acids. V was clipped by 4 bases and J by 1 base, with 7 bases between them. Germline CDR1 reads MDHEN; CDR2 reads SYDVKM. Combining the CDR3 with reference TRBV28 and TRBJ1-1 gives the whole variable domain DVKVTQSSRYLVKRTGEKVFLECVQDMDHENMFWYRQDPGLGLRLIYFSYDVKMKEKGDIPEGYSVSREKKERFSLILESASTNQTSMYLCASSSRGNTEAFFGQGTRLTVV.

V and J are TRBV7-9 and TRBJ1-5; D not certain. The CDR3 length is 15 residues. Per the germline V gene, CDR1 is SEHNR and CDR2 is FQNEAQ (reference sequence). V shed 1 base and J shed 0 bases, with 7 bases lying between them. The CDR3 loop is CASSLGENSNQPQHF. The CDR3 DNA reads as TGTGCCAGCAGCTTAGGCGAAAATAGCAATCAGCCCCAGCATTTT.

Worth noting for this clone: The junction departs from the called germline gene at one end, perhaps through a read error. Distinct nucleotide sequences in the sample also encode this CDR3. The V and J genes are TRBV29-1 and TRBJ2-3, with 12 bases identical to TRBD2. The germline gives CDR1 SQVTM, CDR2 ANQGSEA. The CDR3 sequence is 14 residues long. The CDR3: CSVATSGSRDTQYF. The CDR3 DNA is TGTAGCGTTGCGACTAGCGGGAGTAGAGATACGCAGTATTTT.

This clone was counted only a few times. Written as DNA, the CDR3 is TGTGCCAGTAGTATATCCCACCCAAGCATTCAGTACTTC. Amino acid sequence: CASSISHPSIQYF. This chain joins TRBV19 and TRBJ2-4, with D unclear. The CDR3 has 13 amino acids. Trimming left V 2 bases short and J 9 bases short, with 11 bases between. Germline CDR1 and CDR2: LNHDA and SQIVND (reference sequence).

The V gene is TRBV28, the J gene TRBJ2-7, with TRBD2 identical over 13 bases. V was clipped by 6 bases and J by 3 bases; unmatched bases: 8. This CDR3 region has 16 residues. Germline V gives CDR1 MDHEN, CDR2 SYDVKM. In DNA form, the CDR3 reads TGTGCCAGCAGGCCCTCGGGACTAGCGGGAATCTACGAGCAGTACTTC. As protein: CASRPSGLAGIYEQYF.

J is TRBJ1-4 and V is TRBV7-2; D is unresolved. The V end was cut by 5 bases, the J end by 3 bases, with 7 bases between. This CDR3 contains 13 residues. In germline, CDR1 is SGHTA, CDR2 FQGNSA. The CDR3 region is CASSQESNEKLFF. Here the CDR3 DNA reads TGTGCCAGCAGCCAAGAGTCTAATGAAAAACTGTTTTTT.

This clone was seen a single time. The J gene is TRBJ2-7, the V gene TRBV18; either TRBD1 or TRBD2 may fit D (5 bases each). V gave up 1 base and J gave up 6 bases, with 10 bases separating them. Germline V gene data show CDR1 as KGHSH and CDR2 as LQKENI. CDR3 size: 13 residues. DNA of the CDR3: TGTGCCAGCTCACCACAGGGGAGCGGCGAGCAGTACTTC. Protein: CASSPQGSGEQYF.

This clone is a singleton in its sample. The rearrangement links TRBV5-6 to TRBJ2-2; 7 nucleotides agree with TRBD1. The length of the CDR3 is 15 residues. Germline-derived CDR1 and CDR2 are SGHDT and YYEEEE. After removal of 5 bases from V and 0 bases from J, the junction contained 4 bases not matched to a gene. The CDR3 protein is CASSFDRANTGELFF. The CDR3 bases are TGTGCCAGCAGTTTTGACAGGGCGAACACCGGGGAGCTGTTTTTT.

The chain has TRBV2 and TRBJ2-3, with D possibly being TRBD2 (6 bases). Trimming stripped 7 bases from V and 5 bases from J, with 16 bases between. The V gene's germline CDR1 is SNHLY and CDR2 FYNNEI. The CDR3 is 14 residues long. The CDR3 bases are TGTGCCAGCACCCATGGAGGGGCGGGAGATACGCAGTATTTT. Encoded protein: CASTHGGAGDTQYF. The whole variable domain, filled in from reference TRBV2 and TRBJ2-3, reads EPEVTQTPSHQVTQMGQEVILRCVPISNHLYFYWYRQILGQKVEFLVSFYNNEISEKSEIFDDQFSVERPDGSNFTLKIRSTKLEDSAMYFCASTHGGAGDTQYFGPGTRLTVL.

This clone appeared a single time. The CDR3 sequence: CATEASYNEQFF. CDR3 DNA: TGTGCCACCGAAGCATCGTACAATGAGCAGTTCTTC. The rearrangement links TRBV19 to TRBJ2-1, with D unresolved. The length of the CDR3 is 12 residues. CDR1 is LNHDA, CDR2 SQIVND, per germline (reference sequence). The V end was cut by 10 bases, the J end by 4 bases, with 11 bases between. The full variable domain, its missing parts supplied by reference TRBV19 and TRBJ2-1, is DGGITQSPKYLFRKEGQNVTLSCEQNLNHDAMYWYRQDPGQGLRLIYYSQIVNDFQKGDIAEGYSVSREKKESFPLTVTSAQKNPTAFYLCATEASYNEQFFGPGTRLTVL.

The chain employs TRBV28 and TRBJ2-1, with D possibly TRBD1 on 5 matching bases. CDR3 length: 15 amino acids. Trimming took off 5 bases at V and 5 bases at J, with 16 bases between the two ends. Germline CDR1 is MDHEN and CDR2 is SYDVKM. CDR3 residues: CASSPAQGGDNEQFF. The CDR3 DNA reads TGTGCCAGCAGTCCCGCCCAGGGTGGCGACAATGAGCAGTTCTTC.

CDR3: CASSERVGVVGELFF. The CDR3 DNA reads TGTGCCAGCAGTGAGCGAGTGGGAGTTGTCGGGGAGCTGTTTTTT. The chain couples TRBV6-1 to TRBJ2-2, with a possible D match to TRBD2 (5 bases). The CDR3 has 15 residues. Germline V CDR1 and CDR2: MNHNS, SASEGT. The V end lost 3 bases, the J end lost 7 bases, and 15 bases lay between the germline ends.

The rearrangement uses TRBV19 and TRBJ1-2; 9 bases are a match to TRBD1. Germline-derived CDR1 and CDR2 are LNHDA and SQIVND (reference sequence). This CDR3 is 13 amino acids long. The ends lost 6 bases at V and 4 bases at J; junction bases unmatched: 3. CDR3 sequence reads: CASSLDRGYGYTF. DNA of the CDR3: TGTGCCAGTAGCCTGGACAGGGGCTATGGCTACACCTTC.

The V and J genes are TRBV5-1 and TRBJ1-1; no firm D call. The V gene lost 0 bases and the J gene lost 4 bases, with 10 bases spanning the gap. CDR3 size: 14 residues. Germline V lookup: CDR1 SGHRS, CDR2 YFSETQ. CDR3 DNA sequence: TGCGCCAGCAGCTTGGACGGGTTTGGCACTGAAGCTTTCTTT. Protein: CASSLDGFGTEAFF.

The chain joins TRBV7-9 to TRBJ2-3, with 9 bases aligning to TRBD2. The CDR3 length is 19 residues. Germline assignment: CDR1 SEHNR and CDR2 FQNEAQ (reference sequence). V was clipped by 0 bases and J by 4 bases; unmatched bases: 14. The CDR3 sequence is CASSLAFSRREGRADTQYF. In DNA form, the CDR3 reads TGTGCCAGCAGCTTAGCCTTCTCTCGGCGGGAGGGCCGGGCAGATACGCAGTATTTT.

This clone is a singleton in its sample. J is TRBJ1-2 and V is TRBV5-1; 10 bases fit TRBD1. Trimming removed 2 bases from V and 8 bases from J; junction bases left unmatched: 6. Germline V gene lookup returns CDR1 SGHRS and CDR2 YFSETQ. The CDR3 is 14 residues long. The CDR3 spells CASSFNGQGGGYTF. The CDR3 bases are TGCGCCAGCAGCTTTAACGGACAGGGGGGAGGCTACACCTTC.

This chain uses TRBV4-2 with TRBJ1-1; D possibly corresponds to TRBD1 (6 bases). This CDR3 has 16 amino acids. The V and J ends lost 4 bases and 0 bases respectively, with 15 bases between them. CDR1 is LGHNA, CDR2 YNFKEQ, per germline. This CDR3 is CASSPQRGGVNTEAFF. CDR3 bases: TGTGCCAGCAGCCCACAAAGGGGGGGGGTGAACACTGAAGCTTTCTTT.